A single T cell receptor beta chain is shown here with its context. Its antigen remains undetermined. Within one base of it there is no much larger clone, and no base qualities were kept. The donors were about 40 Caucasian individuals from Russia, aged roughly 6 to 100 years, who were systemically healthy. Each donor gave ten milliliters of peripheral blood, drawn into EDTA-treated Vacutainer tubes. Ficoll-Paque density-gradient centrifugation was used to isolate PBMCs, with at least 6.5 million per sample. Trizol reagent was used to extract total RNA from PBMCs, with at least 5 micrograms per sample. The percentages of naive CD45RAhigh/CD27high T cells were determined by flow cytometry on a PBMC aliquot from every donor. This sample is part of a study of blood T cells in healthy people across ages (dated by TCRdb to between 2015 and 2016). Turning to the overall study: In model experiments, roughly one uniquely barcoded TCR beta cDNA molecule per two T cells was captured by template switching. To avoid experimental bias, donors of different ages were spread randomly across the sequencing lanes. The study measured age-related changes in TCR beta repertoire diversity using deep sequencing normalized with unique cDNA molecular identifiers. The donors were divided into four age groups: young (average approximately 17 years), middle-aged (under 40), aged (approximately 62) and long-lived (about 84). Two additional independent replicas of 1 million unique cDNA reads from the same blood draw were analyzed for two donors (one aged 18 to 30 and one aged 80 or older). Overall results and qualifications from the work: Total diversity estimates from one million sequenced T cells were considered lower bounds and underestimates. Conclusive comparison of naive and antigen-experienced compartments was prevented by the profiling of bulk unsorted PBMCs. Compared with the aged group, the long-lived group had more naive CD4+ T cells, fewer expanded clones and increased TCR diversity, a pattern suggesting age selection. Donor CMV infection status was unknown, potentially confounding age-related changes in expanded clonotypes. A strong correlation was found between observed TCR beta diversity and the percentage of naive T cells measured by flow cytometry. As age increased, observed TCR beta diversity per million T cells dropped in a roughly linear way, and a significant reduction was already evident by age 40.

Library method: 5' RACE. Sequenced on an Illumina HiSeq 2500. A second roughly 6 to 11 cycle PCR used a sample-barcoded 5' primer and a J-beta primer mix. Each TCR beta cDNA molecule received a unique molecular identifier from a template-switch 5' adaptor carrying 12 random nucleotides. At least 3 million CDR3-containing paired-end reads were obtained from each sample. All of the RNA was converted into first-strand cDNA using the Mint cDNA synthesis kit, with a TRBC-specific oligonucleotide serving as the primer. Following uracil-DNA glycosylase treatment, a first 18-cycle PCR with universal primers M1SS and BC2_uni_R was performed on all cDNA. From the authors' description of their analysis: Each sample was normalized by randomly selecting 1 million high-quality reads, each carrying a distinct molecular identifier. Instead of being binned into consensus sequences, reads with shared molecular identifiers were discarded. MiTCR, with a Q25 quality threshold and the strictest error-elimination algorithm, was used for CDR3 identification, clonotype clustering and error correction. A nonparametric unseen species model with Euler transformation was used to estimate lower-bound total TCR beta diversity. Using fastp at Q25 and MiXCR, TCRdb reprocessed the public reads and kept productive beta chains. Rows merge per CDR3 protein into single entries with the most common DNA and genes. The V and J calls were determined by TCRdb, not by the authors. The sample contains about 670,000 distinct CDR3 sequences, about 51% of them found a single time. The ten most abundant clones make up roughly 13% of the sample.

Input material: blood. The TCR originated in an elderly woman in good health.

The DNA sequence is TGTGCCAGCAGACAACTAGCGGGGGGCGAAAATGAGCAGTTCTTC. This translates into CASRQLAGGENEQFF. In this chain, TRBV28 is recombined with TRBJ2-1, and 12 junctional nucleotides match TRBD2. The CDR3 starts with the cysteine, ends with the phenylalanine, and has 15 residues. Only the CDR3 part of the read is kept: 45 bases, read in frame from the first base. CDR1 and CDR2 are read off the germline V gene as MDHEN and SYDVKM. V is pruned by 6 bases and J by 7 bases, leaving 7 bases of the junction without a gene match.